This T cell receptor (beta chain) was recovered during a study of cytomegalovirus exposure and HLA in healthy donors. Study-wide points: In an earlier analysis, about 87% or about 30%: the productive usage of most TCR beta V segments. What TCR beta sequences reportedly achieved was accurate prediction of HLA-A and HLA-B alleles in most subjects.

Trimming took off 2 bases at V and 2 bases at J, with 10 bases between the two ends. This CDR3 is built from 15 residues. Germline loops: CDR1 SEHNR, CDR2 FQNEAQ (reference sequence). On this clone: The antigen is undetermined.

In the PCR, 60 Vbeta and 13 Jbeta primers were used. This table comes from immunoSEQ multiplex PCR, and its TCRdb copy is limited to in-frame clones, with some not included. Of approximately 180,000 clones listed, about 69% are singletons. The receptor was isolated from a male donor in good health and CMV-seronegative. The chain combines TRBV7-9 with TRBJ2-1; possible D gene TRBD1, 6 bases. Sequences were obtained from PBMCs. The CDR3 is CASSLRRGTYNEQFF. The CDR3 DNA follows: TGTGCCAGCAGCTTAAGAAGGGGGACCTACAATGAGCAGTTCTTC.